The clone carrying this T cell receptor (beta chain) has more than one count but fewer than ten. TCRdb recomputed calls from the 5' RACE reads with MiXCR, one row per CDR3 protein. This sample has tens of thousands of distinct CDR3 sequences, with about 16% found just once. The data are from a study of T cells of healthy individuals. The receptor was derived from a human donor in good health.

CDR3 sequence: CSARGVGPYEQYF. For the CDR3, the DNA is TGCAGTGCTAGAGGGGTGGGTCCCTACGAGCAGTACTTC. The rearrangement joins TRBV20-1 to TRBJ2-7; D gene ambiguous. Germline CDR1 DFQATT, CDR2 SNEGSKA (reference sequence). Trimming shortened V by 1 base and J by 2 bases, and 9 bases separated the two germline ends. The CDR3 length is 13 residues.